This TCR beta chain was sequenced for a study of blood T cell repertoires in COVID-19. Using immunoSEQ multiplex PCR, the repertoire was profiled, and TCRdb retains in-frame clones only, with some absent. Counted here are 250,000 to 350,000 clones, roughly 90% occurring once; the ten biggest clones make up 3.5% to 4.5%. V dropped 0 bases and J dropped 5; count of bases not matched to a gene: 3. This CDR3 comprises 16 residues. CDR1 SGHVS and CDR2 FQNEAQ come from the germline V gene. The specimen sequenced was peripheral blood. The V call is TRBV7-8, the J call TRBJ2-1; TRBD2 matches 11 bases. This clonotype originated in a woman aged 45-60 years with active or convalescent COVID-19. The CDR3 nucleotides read TGTGCCAGCAGCTTAGCGCGACTAGCGGGAAACAATGAGCAGTTCTTC. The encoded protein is CASSLARLAGNNEQFF.